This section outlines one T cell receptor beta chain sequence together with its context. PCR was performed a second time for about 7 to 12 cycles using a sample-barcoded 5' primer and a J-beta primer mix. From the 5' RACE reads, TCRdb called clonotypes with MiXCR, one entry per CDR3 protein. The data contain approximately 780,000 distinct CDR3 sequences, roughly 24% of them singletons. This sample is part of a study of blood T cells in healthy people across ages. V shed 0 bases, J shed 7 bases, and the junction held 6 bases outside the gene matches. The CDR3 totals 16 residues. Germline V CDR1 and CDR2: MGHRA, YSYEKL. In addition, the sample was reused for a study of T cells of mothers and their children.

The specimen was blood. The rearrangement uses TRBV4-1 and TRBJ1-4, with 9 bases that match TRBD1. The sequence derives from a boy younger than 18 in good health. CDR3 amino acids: CASSQDPGQGGEKLFF. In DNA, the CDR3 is TGCGCCAGCAGCCAAGATCCGGGACAGGGAGGTGAAAAACTGTTTTTT.